These 29 T cell receptor beta chains originate from one sample sequenced in a study of breast tumors, draining lymph nodes, adjacent tissues. From the multiplex PCR reads, TCRdb called clonotypes with MiXCR, one entry per CDR3 protein. The sample carries about 230,000 distinct CDR3 sequences, roughly 32% recorded once. The lymph nodes were axillary draining lymph nodes from breast cancer patients. The sequenced sample consisted of axillary lymph node tissue. The source of these receptors is a female donor with breast cancer. Some clones in this sample may be carry-over from other donors' samples.

The CDR3, as DNA: TGTGCCAGCAGCGAACAACAGGGTGGTCGGGAAAAACTGTTTTTT. This gives the protein CASSEQQGGREKLFF. The V call is TRBV9, the J call TRBJ1-4, with D perhaps matching TRBD1 (6 bases). This CDR3 contains 15 residues. The germline V and J ends were trimmed by 3 bases and 8 bases, with 17 bases remaining between them. The germline V gene has CDR1 SGDLS and CDR2 YYNGEE.

This clonotype was observed once. Because it lacks the conserved phenylalanine or tryptophan at the end, this CDR3 is likely a read error. It is unclear where the CDR3 begins or ends on the DNA, so no DNA is shown, and the CDR3 is as TCRdb lists it. The V and J genes are TRBV7-9 and TRBJ2-7; the table names TRBD2, a call not compared with the DNA. Per the germline V gene, CDR1 is SEHNR and CDR2 is FQNEAQ (reference sequence). The length of the CDR3 is 15 amino acids, counting both ends. CDR3: CASSVTSSGSVEQHY.

This clonotype has only a few counts. Being one base from a much bigger clone, this may be a read error. The chain links TRBV19 to TRBJ2-3, with 12 bases identical to TRBD2. This CDR3 contains 15 residues. CDR1 is LNHDA, CDR2 SQIVND, per germline (reference sequence). The CDR3 sequence: CASSQTSGSMDTRYF. Here the CDR3 DNA reads TGTGCCAGTAGTCAGACTAGCGGGAGTATGGATACGCGGTATTTT.

This clonotype was recorded a few times. A much larger clone differs from this one at a single base, so this may be a read error. CDR3 coding DNA: TGCAGTGGAAGGACACGGCGCTCCTACACTGAGCAGTTCTTC. It codes for CSGRTRRSYTEQFF. This sequence joins TRBV20-1 and TRBJ2-1; the D gene is possibly TRBD1 (5 bases). Germline V lookup: CDR1 DFQATT, CDR2 SNEGSKA (reference sequence). CDR3 length equals 14 residues.

This chain connects TRBV7-9 to TRBJ2-2; D is unresolved. The germline CDR1 and CDR2 sequences are SEHNR and FQNEAQ (reference sequence). The germline V and J ends were trimmed by 3 bases and 11 bases, with 7 bases remaining between them. This CDR3 is built from 11 residues. DNA of the CDR3: TGTGCCAGCAGCTTTGAAAGAGAGCTGTTTTTT. Its translation: CASSFERELFF.

On this clonotype: Just one base apart from a much larger clone, this may be a read error. No conserved phenylalanine or tryptophan is present at the end of the CDR3, so a read error is the likely explanation. The limits of the CDR3 on the DNA are not certain, so only TCRdb's listed CDR3 is given. The chain combines TRBV20-1 with TRBJ1-2. The length of the CDR3 is 12 amino acids, counting both ends. Germline V lookup: CDR1 DFQATT, CDR2 SNEGSKA (reference sequence). The chain's CDR3 is CSARDSSYGSTL.

This clonotype was seen a few times. A much more abundant neighbour one base away suggests this may be a read error. The chain uses TRBV20-1 and TRBJ2-1; 8 bases map to TRBD1. This CDR3 contains 15 residues. Germline values: CDR1 DFQATT, CDR2 SNEGSKA (reference sequence). The CDR3 bases are TGCAGTGCTAGGAGACAGGGGTGGTCCTCCAATGAGCAGTTCTTC. It is translated as CSARRQGWSSNEQFF.

This clonotype was recorded at least ten times. The chain recombines TRBV30 with TRBJ2-5; 8 nucleotides match TRBD2. The V gene end was trimmed by 0 bases and the J gene end by 5 bases; junction bases not matched to a gene: 11. In germline, CDR1 is GTSNPN, CDR2 SVGIG (reference sequence). This CDR3 contains 16 residues. As DNA, the CDR3 is TGTGCCTGGAGTGTATGGGGACTAGTGGATGACGAGACCCAGTACTTC. It encodes CAWSVWGLVDDETQYF.

The chain carries TRBV20-1 and TRBJ2-5, with D perhaps matching TRBD2 (6 bases). The CDR3 is 14 amino acids. The V and J ends lost 4 bases and 5 bases respectively, with 17 bases between them. The germline V gene encodes CDR1 DFQATT and CDR2 SNEGSKA (reference sequence). Written as DNA, the CDR3 is TGCAGTGCTATTTGGCGGAGGGCCCATGAGACCCAGTACTTC. It encodes CSAIWRRAHETQYF.

There are many counts of this clonotype. The rearrangement joins TRBV24-1 to TRBJ2-1; 12 bases agree with TRBD2. J gave up 6 bases and V 5 bases, and 10 bases lay outside the gene matches. CDR3 length: 17 amino acids. In germline, CDR1 is KGHDR, CDR2 SFDVKD. The CDR3: CATSGRTSGKQGNEQFF. The CDR3 nucleotides are TGTGCCACCAGTGGCCGGACTAGCGGGAAACAGGGCAATGAGCAGTTCTTC.

This clonotype was counted many times. The V and J genes are TRBV6-1 and TRBJ2-7; TRBD2 aligns across 9 bases. The CDR3 has 15 amino acids. V trimming: 6 bases; J trimming: 3 bases; junction bases outside the gene matches: 9. Germline V gene data show CDR1 as MNHNS and CDR2 as SASEGT. The CDR3 DNA is TGTGCCAGCAGCCCCCAGGGACTAGCAGTCTACGAGCAGTACTTC. The encoded protein is CASSPQGLAVYEQYF.

At least ten counts were recorded for this clonotype. The chain recombines TRBV7-8 with TRBJ2-7, with 9 bases lining up with TRBD1. The CDR3 runs 14 residues. Looked up from germline, CDR1 is SGHVS and CDR2 is FQNEAQ. The V gene end was trimmed by 5 bases and the J gene end by 5 bases; junction bases not matched to a gene: 7. CDR3 in amino acids: CASSTGQGSHEQYF. The CDR3, as DNA: TGTGCCAGCAGCACCGGACAGGGGTCCCACGAGCAGTACTTC.

This clonotype was detected many times. The V call is TRBV12-3 or TRBV12-4, the J call TRBJ1-3, with D perhaps matching TRBD1 (5 bases). The CDR3 loop spans 15 amino acids. V was trimmed by 7 bases and J by 0 bases, leaving 13 bases between them. CDR3 sequence (DNA): TGTGCCAGCACCCGAGGGGCAAGCTCTGGAAACACCATATATTTT. This codes for CASTRGASSGNTIYF.

The rearrangement links TRBV20-1 to TRBJ1-6; unclear D gene. The germline V gene encodes CDR1 DFQATT and CDR2 SNEGSKA (reference sequence). The CDR3 spans 13 residues. The V end was cut by 5 bases, the J end by 6 bases, with 11 bases between. The CDR3 nucleotides read TGCAGTGCTCGAAAAGGGCCTAATTCACCCCTCCACTTT. The encoded protein is CSARKGPNSPLHF.

The gene calls are TRBV20-1 and TRBJ2-5; 11 bases fit TRBD2. V trimming: 3 bases; J trimming: 3 bases; junction bases outside the gene matches: 3. The CDR3 runs 14 residues. Germline lookup yields CDR1 DFQATT and CDR2 SNEGSKA (reference sequence). CDR3 sequence: CSARRGLAEETQYF. CDR3 bases: TGCAGTGCTAGGAGGGGACTAGCGGAAGAGACCCAGTACTTC.

The rearrangement joins TRBV5-1 to TRBJ2-3; the match to TRBD2 covers 12 bases. The CDR3 runs 17 residues. Germline V gives CDR1 SGHRS, CDR2 YFSETQ. With V trimmed by 5 bases and J by 2 bases, 9 bases remained unmatched. The CDR3 coding sequence is TGCGCCAGCAGAGGAGGGGCTAGCGGGAGGGCCACAGATACGCAGTATTTT. Amino acids: CASRGGASGRATDTQYF.

This clonotype has a single count. The chain is built from TRBV9 and TRBJ2-3; TRBD1 matches at 7 bases. The J segment lost 9 bases and the V segment lost 3 bases, leaving 7 bases of the junction unmatched. The CDR3 totals 13 residues. CDR1 and CDR2 (germline): SGDLS, YYNGEE. The CDR3 region has the DNA TGTGCCAGCAGCGCCAGGACAGGAGCAACGCAGTATTTT. Protein: CASSARTGATQYF.

This clonotype was counted ten times or more. This chain joins TRBV28 and TRBJ2-7; TRBD2 might be the D (6 bases). Looked up from germline, CDR1 is MDHEN and CDR2 is SYDVKM. The V end lost 6 bases, the J end lost 6 bases, and 15 bases lay between the germline ends. The CDR3 contains 13 residues. CDR3 region: CASSPPRGLEQYF. The DNA of the CDR3 is TGTGCCAGCAGCCCCCCTCGGGGACTCGAGCAGTACTTC.

This clonotype has a count of ten or more. The gene calls are TRBV6-1 and TRBJ2-5; D gene uncertain. The ends were cut back, 7 bases at V and 2 bases at J, with 11 bases in the middle. The V gene's germline CDR1 is MNHNS and CDR2 SASEGT. This CDR3 contains 13 residues. The CDR3 bases are TGTGCCAGCACTTCAGGTTGGCAAGAGACCCAGTACTTC. Its translation is CASTSGWQETQYF.

This clonotype was counted many times. This chain uses TRBV7-9 with TRBJ2-6, with D unclear. Per the germline V gene, CDR1 is SEHNR and CDR2 is FQNEAQ (reference sequence). CDR3 length: 18 residues. The germline V and J ends were trimmed by 5 bases and 0 bases, with 17 bases remaining between them. In nucleotides, the CDR3 is TGTGCCAGCAGCCGACCGAGGAAGGGAAGCTCTGGGGCCAACGTCCTGACTTTC. Protein sequence: CASSRPRKGSSGANVLTF.

In this sample, this clonotype turned up many times. The rearrangement joins TRBV15 to TRBJ2-2; 10 bases are shared with TRBD2. The germline CDR1 and CDR2 sequences are LNHNV and YYDKDF (reference sequence). This CDR3 contains 17 residues. V was pared by 3 bases and J by 3 bases, with 7 bases of the junction left unmatched. The CDR3 DNA follows: TGTGCCACCAGCAGCATTGGACTAGCGGAATACACCGGGGAGCTGTTTTTT. Amino acids: CATSSIGLAEYTGELFF.

This clonotype was seen many times. A read error is possible here, since a much larger clone lies one base away. The V gene is TRBV12-3 or TRBV12-4, the J gene TRBJ1-5; no reliable D call. CDR3 length: 13 amino acids. Between the trimmed V and J ends, which lost 4 bases and 5 bases, there was a span of 9 bases. The CDR3 region has the DNA TGTGCCAGCAGTTGCTCCGGGGATCAGCCCCAGCATTTT. Translating it yields CASSCSGDQPQHF.

This clonotype turned up a few times. The rearrangement joins TRBV20-1 to TRBJ1-1; possible D gene TRBD1, 5 bases. Trimming stripped 4 bases from V and 4 bases from J, with 7 bases between. The CDR3 length is 11 residues. Germline CDR1 is DFQATT and CDR2 is SNEGSKA (reference sequence). CDR3 protein: CSATGSTEAFF. The CDR3 nucleotides read TGCAGTGCTACAGGGAGCACTGAAGCTTTCTTT.

There are many counts of this clonotype. The chain links TRBV30 to TRBJ1-6, with D possibly matching TRBD1 (6 bases). The germline CDR1 and CDR2 sequences are GTSNPN and SVGIG (reference sequence). The CDR3 loop spans 13 amino acids. V lost 1 base and J lost 6, with 7 bases in between. The CDR3 DNA reads TGTGCCTGGAGTGGGACAGCTAATTCACCCCTCCACTTT. It specifies CAWSGTANSPLHF. Based on the CDR3 plus reference TRBV30 and TRBJ1-6, the full variable domain is SQTIHQWPATLVQPVGSPLSLECTVEGTSNPNLYWYRQAAGRGLQLLFYSVGIGQISSEVPQNLSASRPQDRQFILSSKKLLLSDSGFYLCAWSGTANSPLHFGNGTRLTVT.

This clonotype was seen repeatedly, ten times or more. The genes are TRBV5-6 and TRBJ1-2; 8 nucleotides line up with TRBD1. V lost 5 bases to trimming and J lost 4 bases; unmatched junction nucleotides: 7. The CDR3 has 14 residues. Germline CDR1 and CDR2: SGHDT and YYEEEE. The CDR3 DNA reads TGTGCCAGCAGATTCGGACAGGGTCGCTATGGCTACACCTTC. Translating gives CASRFGQGRYGYTF.

This clonotype showed up many times. This rearrangement joins TRBV3-1 to TRBJ1-2; no reliable D call. Trimming removed 0 bases from V and 7 bases from J, with 15 bases in between. Germline-derived CDR1 and CDR2 are LGHDT and YNNKEL (reference sequence). This CDR3 is 15 amino acids long. The CDR3 DNA follows: TGTGCCAGCAGCCAAGATTACACGGAGGCGGCTGGCTACACCTTC. This codes for CASSQDYTEAAGYTF.

This clonotype has at least ten counts. The CDR3: CASSPGGAINQPQHF. As DNA, the CDR3 is TGTGCCAGCAGTCCCGGGGGGGCTATCAATCAGCCCCAGCATTTT. V usage is TRBV28 and J usage is TRBJ1-5, with a tentative D call TRBD1 (6 bases). Per the germline V gene, CDR1 is MDHEN and CDR2 is SYDVKM. The CDR3 covers 15 residues. Between the trimmed V and J ends, which lost 5 bases and 3 bases, there was a span of 14 bases.

This clonotype was observed many times. The genes are TRBV7-8 and TRBJ2-1, with 11 bases fitting TRBD1. Per germline, CDR1 SGHVS and CDR2 FQNEAQ. This CDR3 comprises 15 residues. Trimming at V came to 5 bases and at J to 8 bases, leaving 8 bases not matched to a gene. DNA of the CDR3: TGTGCCAGCAGCCGGGGACAGGGGGTGATTGATGAGCAGTTCTTC. Protein product: CASSRGQGVIDEQFF.

This clonotype has a handful of counts. This may come from a read error, since a much larger clone is one base off. The V and J genes are TRBV12-3 or TRBV12-4 and TRBJ1-3, with D perhaps TRBD1 (5 bases). The CDR3 runs 16 residues. The V gene lost 3 bases and the J gene lost 0 bases, with 12 bases spanning the gap. The CDR3, as DNA: TGTGCCAGCAGTTTCGGGGCCCCGGGCTCTGGAAACACCATATATTTT. Translating gives CASSFGAPGSGNTIYF.